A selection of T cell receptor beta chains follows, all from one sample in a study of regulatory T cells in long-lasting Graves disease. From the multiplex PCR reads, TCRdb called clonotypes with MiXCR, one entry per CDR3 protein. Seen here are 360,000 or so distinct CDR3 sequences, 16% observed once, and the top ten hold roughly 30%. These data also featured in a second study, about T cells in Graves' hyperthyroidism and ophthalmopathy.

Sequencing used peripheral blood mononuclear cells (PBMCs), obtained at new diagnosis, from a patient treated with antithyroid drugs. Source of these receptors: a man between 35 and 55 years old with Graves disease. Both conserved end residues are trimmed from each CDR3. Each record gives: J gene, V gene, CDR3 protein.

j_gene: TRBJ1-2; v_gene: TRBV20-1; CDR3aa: SALAIGANYGYT
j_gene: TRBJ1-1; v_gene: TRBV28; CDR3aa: ASSFVRRGGGTEAF
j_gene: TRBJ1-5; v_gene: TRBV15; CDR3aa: ATSRAGQGVNQPQH
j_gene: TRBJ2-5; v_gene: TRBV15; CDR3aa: ATNRDSQETQY
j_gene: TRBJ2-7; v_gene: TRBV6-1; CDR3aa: ASSRENGPYEQY
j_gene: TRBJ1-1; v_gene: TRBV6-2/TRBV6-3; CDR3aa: ASRTATNTEAF
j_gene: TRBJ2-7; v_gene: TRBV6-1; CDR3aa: ASSEAAQYLGEY
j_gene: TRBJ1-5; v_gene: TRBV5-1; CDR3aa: ASSAGGGNQPQH
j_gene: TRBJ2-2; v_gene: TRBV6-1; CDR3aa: ASSDVAGELF
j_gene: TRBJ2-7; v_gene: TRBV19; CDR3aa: ASSRQGAVLYEQY
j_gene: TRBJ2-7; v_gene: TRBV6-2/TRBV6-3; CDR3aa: ASSYAWGGGSYEQY
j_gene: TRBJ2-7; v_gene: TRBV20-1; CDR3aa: SASGTTSYEQY
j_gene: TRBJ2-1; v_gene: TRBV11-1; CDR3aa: ASSLRSRQGNVNEQF
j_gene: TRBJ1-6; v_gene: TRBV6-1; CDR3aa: ASSGPGLKSSYNSPLH
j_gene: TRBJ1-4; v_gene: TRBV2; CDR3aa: ASRTGNSEKLF
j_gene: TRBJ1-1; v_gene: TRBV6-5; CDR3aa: ASSFTGGASEAF
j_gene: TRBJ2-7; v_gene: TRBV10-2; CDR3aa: ASSESLRLRYEQY
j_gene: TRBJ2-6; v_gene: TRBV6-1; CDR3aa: ASRLQGFGANVLT
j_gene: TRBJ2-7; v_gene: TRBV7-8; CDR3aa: ASSIQSSYEQY
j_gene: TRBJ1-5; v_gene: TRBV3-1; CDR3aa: ASSQGLNNQPQH
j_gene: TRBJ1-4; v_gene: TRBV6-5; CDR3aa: ASSSTVRGREKLF
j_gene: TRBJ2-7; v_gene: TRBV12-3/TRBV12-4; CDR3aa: ASSQRTSGDYEQY
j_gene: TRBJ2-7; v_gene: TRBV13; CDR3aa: ASRSNRVISYEQY
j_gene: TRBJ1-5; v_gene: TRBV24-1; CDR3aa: ATSDGGRGNQPQH
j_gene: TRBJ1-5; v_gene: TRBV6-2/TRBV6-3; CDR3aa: ASSDRAVSQPQH
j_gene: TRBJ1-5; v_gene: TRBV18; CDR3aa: ASSRHAGAEQPQH
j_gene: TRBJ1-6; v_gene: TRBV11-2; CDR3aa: ASSLLPGDSNSPLH
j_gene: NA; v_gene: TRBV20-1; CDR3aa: RGQDGRIHEQY
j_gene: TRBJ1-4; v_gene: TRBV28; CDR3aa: ASSLGTGYKLF
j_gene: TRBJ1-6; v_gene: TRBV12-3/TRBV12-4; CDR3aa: ASREIEGGNSPLH
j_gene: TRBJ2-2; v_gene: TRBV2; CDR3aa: ASSEGTTRNTGELF
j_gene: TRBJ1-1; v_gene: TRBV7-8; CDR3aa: ASSQGTLNTEAF
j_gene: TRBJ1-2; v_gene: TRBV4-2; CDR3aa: ASSPETARYGYT
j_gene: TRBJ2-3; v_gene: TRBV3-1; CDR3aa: ASSQVSRGSTDTQY
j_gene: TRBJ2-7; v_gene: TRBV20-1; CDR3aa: SAPRQGYEQY
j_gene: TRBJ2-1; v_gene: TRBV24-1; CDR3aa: ATSETTIREQF
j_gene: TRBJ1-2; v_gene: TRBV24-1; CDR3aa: ATSVGAFYGYT
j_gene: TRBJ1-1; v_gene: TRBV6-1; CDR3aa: ASSLTGQGLLGTEAF
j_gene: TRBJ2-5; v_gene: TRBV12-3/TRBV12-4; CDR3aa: ASRLAGGKETQY
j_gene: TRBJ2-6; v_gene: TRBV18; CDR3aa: ASSPPRTGDFSGANVLT
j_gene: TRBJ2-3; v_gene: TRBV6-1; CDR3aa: AVRSGTDTQY
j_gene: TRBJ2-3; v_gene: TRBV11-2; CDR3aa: ASRRIPGRVKYSTDTQY
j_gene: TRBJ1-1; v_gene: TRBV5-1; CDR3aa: ASSPSSIQGNTEAF
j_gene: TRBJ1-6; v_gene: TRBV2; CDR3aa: ASTWDRDSPLH